The 29 T cell receptor beta chains below were found in one sample sequenced in a study of Ad26.COV2.S vaccination and SARS-CoV-2 variants (dated by TCRdb to the early 2020s). The treatment or condition label, read with the paper, signifies: around 19 received Ad26.COV2.S at low or high dose, single or two shots; about 5 received placebo; per-sample allocation not given. For vaccine and placebo recipients, repertoires were sequenced using samples collected on day 63 after the first injection. Libraries were prepared through the immunoSEQ multiplex PCR assay. TCRdb stores this immuneACCESS table with in-frame sequences only. Part of the clones is absent; in the studies checked, under half of the shortfall reflects unresolved V genes, and no reason is known for the rest. In this sample the table shows over 300,000 clones, about 80% of which occur a single time. Approximately 7.8% of the sample is held by the ten biggest clonotypes.

Specimen: peripheral blood, collected in a trial of Ad26.COV2.S vaccine versus placebo. The origin of the receptors is a person aged 18-65 years who received the Ad26.COV2.S COVID-19 vaccine or a placebo.

The chain has TRBV25-1 and TRBJ1-4, with 7 bases matching TRBD1. CDR3 length: 15 amino acids. CDR1 is MGHDK and CDR2 is SYGVNS in the germline V gene. V shed 0 bases and J 8 bases; nucleotides not matched to a gene: 6. The CDR3 sequence is CASSEYDRAGEKLFF. The CDR3 region has the DNA TGTGCCAGCAGTGAATATGACAGGGCTGGAGAAAAACTGTTTTTT.

The chain has TRBV2 and TRBJ2-7; TRBD1 aligns across 8 bases. CDR3 length equals 15 residues. With V trimmed by 8 bases and J by 0 bases, 9 bases remained unmatched. From germline, CDR1 is SNHLY and CDR2 FYNNEI. DNA for the CDR3: TGTGCCAGCGGAGGGCAGGGGGCGAGCTCCTACGAGCAGTACTTC. It is translated as CASGGQGASSYEQYF. Complete variable domain (other parts from reference TRBV2 and TRBJ2-7): EPEVTQTPSHQVTQMGQEVILRCVPISNHLYFYWYRQILGQKVEFLVSFYNNEISEKSEIFDDQFSVERPDGSNFTLKIRSTKLEDSAMYFCASGGQGASSYEQYFGPGTRLTVT.

A single count supports this clone. The rearrangement uses TRBV6-1 and TRBJ2-7, with TRBD1 identical over 10 bases. From germline, CDR1 is MNHNS and CDR2 SASEGT. The ends lost 4 bases at V and 2 bases at J; junction bases unmatched: 8. CDR3 length: 16 residues. The CDR3 DNA sequence: TGTGCCAGCAGTGGCGCACCGGGACAGGGGCCCTACGAGCAGTACTTC. Its translation is CASSGAPGQGPYEQYF.

This clone was seen a handful of times. The chain joins TRBV5-4 to TRBJ1-4; D perhaps matches TRBD1 (5 bases). The germline V gene encodes CDR1 SGHNT and CDR2 YYREEE (reference sequence). Trimming pared 1 base from V and 8 bases from J, leaving 6 bases between. The CDR3 has 12 amino acids. The CDR3 here is CASSLRGEKLFF. CDR3 nucleotides: TGTGCCAGCAGCTTGCGGGGGGAAAAACTGTTTTTT. Looking up the rest from reference TRBV5-4 and TRBJ1-4 gives the full variable domain: ETGVTQSPTHLIKTRGQQVTLRCSSQSGHNTVSWYQQALGQGPQFIFQYYREEENGRGNFPPRFSGLQFPNYSSELNVNALELDDSALYLCASSLRGEKLFFGSGTQLSVL.

V is TRBV18 and J is TRBJ1-4; D might be TRBD1 (5 bases). The CDR3 sequence is 15 residues long. V was cut by 5 bases and J by 5 bases, with 15 bases left in between. Germline values: CDR1 KGHSH, CDR2 LQKENI. The CDR3 loop is CASSSSQGGNEKLFF. The DNA of the CDR3 is TGTGCCAGCTCATCTAGTCAGGGTGGAAATGAAAAACTGTTTTTT.

A note on this clone: Other DNA sequences in this specimen translate into the identical CDR3. V is TRBV2 and J is TRBJ2-2; 10 bases agree with TRBD2. This CDR3 has 14 amino acids. With V trimmed by 6 bases and J by 3 bases, 1 base remained unmatched. Germline CDR1 reads SNHLY; CDR2 reads FYNNEI. The CDR3 loop is CASRGLADTGELFF. The CDR3 nucleotides read TGTGCCAGCAGAGGACTAGCGGACACCGGGGAGCTGTTTTTT.

This clone was detected only once. This chain links TRBV12-3 or TRBV12-4 with TRBJ1-1; D not certain. V lost 4 bases, J lost 5 bases, and 8 bases lay in between. The CDR3 covers 12 residues. The CDR3 loop reads CASSWSGTEAFF. In DNA form, the CDR3 reads TGTGCCAGCAGTTGGTCGGGGACTGAAGCTTTCTTT.

The rearrangement joins TRBV6-6 to TRBJ2-2; D gene unclear. This CDR3 comprises 13 residues. CDR1 is MNHNY, CDR2 SVGAGI, per germline (reference sequence). The V end lost 5 bases, the J end lost 0 bases, and 4 bases lay between the germline ends. Here the CDR3 DNA reads TGTGCCAGCAGTGCGACGAACACCGGGGAGCTGTTTTTT. Its translation is CASSATNTGELFF.

The chain recombines TRBV20-1 with TRBJ2-1; D possibly corresponds to TRBD2 (5 bases). Germline values: CDR1 DFQATT, CDR2 SNEGSKA (reference sequence). Trimming left V 3 bases short and J 7 bases short, with 16 bases between. This CDR3 region has 14 residues. CDR3 residues: CSASDALARNEQFF. DNA for the CDR3: TGCAGTGCTAGTGACGCGCTAGCAAGGAATGAGCAGTTCTTC.

The V call is TRBV5-5, the J call TRBJ2-7, with 7 bases lining up with TRBD1. The CDR3 covers 15 residues. Trimming cost V 4 bases and J 4 bases; bases outside gene matches: 11. The germline V gene encodes CDR1 SGHKS and CDR2 YYEKEE (reference sequence). The CDR3 reads CASSLTGFGEYEQYF. The CDR3 region has the DNA TGTGCCAGCAGCCTGACAGGGTTCGGGGAATACGAGCAGTACTTC.

V usage is TRBV25-1 and J usage is TRBJ2-3; D is unclear. From germline, CDR1 is MGHDK and CDR2 SYGVNS. CDR3 size: 13 residues. V was pared by 7 bases and J by 0 bases, with 8 bases between. CDR3 protein: CASKKDSTDTQYF. As DNA, the CDR3 is TGTGCCAGCAAAAAGGACAGCACAGATACGCAGTATTTT.

The V and J genes are TRBV12-3 or TRBV12-4 and TRBJ1-2; the match to TRBD1 covers 7 bases. The ends lost 7 bases at V and 4 bases at J; junction bases unmatched: 3. The CDR3 is made up of 12 amino acids. DNA for the CDR3: TGTGCCAGCACTCGGGACAGCTATGGCTACACCTTC. Translation: CASTRDSYGYTF.

The CDR3 protein is CASSQDGKQPQHF. The CDR3 DNA is TGCGCCAGCAGTCAAGACGGGAAACAGCCCCAGCATTTT. This sequence joins TRBV23-1 and TRBJ1-5; D is uncertain. TRBV23-1 is known as an ORF, though its function is uncertain. This CDR3 contains 13 residues. V shed 2 bases and J shed 7 bases, with 9 bases lying between them.

The chain carries TRBV20-1 and TRBJ2-5; 9 bases fit TRBD2. J gave up 8 bases and V 3 bases, and 7 bases lay outside the gene matches. CDR3 length equals 13 residues. The V gene's germline CDR1 is DFQATT and CDR2 SNEGSKA (reference sequence). The DNA of the CDR3 is TGCAGTGCTAGTAAGGGTAGCGGGAGTACCCAGTACTTC. Its protein is CSASKGSGSTQYF.

The J gene is TRBJ1-1, the V gene TRBV2; TRBD1 agrees at 8 bases. CDR3 size: 15 residues. Germline CDR1 SNHLY, CDR2 FYNNEI. V lost 4 bases to trimming and J lost 2 bases; unmatched junction nucleotides: 6. CDR3 amino acids: CASSVRQGRNTEAFF. The CDR3 bases are TGTGCCAGCAGTGTACGACAGGGGCGTAACACTGAAGCTTTCTTT.

The rearrangement links TRBV4-3 to TRBJ2-3; 8 bases are a match to TRBD1. V dropped 0 bases and J dropped 4; count of bases not matched to a gene: 6. Germline values: CDR1 LGHNA, CDR2 YSLEER. The CDR3 covers 16 residues. Written as DNA, the CDR3 is TGCGCCAGCAGCCAAGAAGCAGGGGGCGGGGCAGATACGCAGTATTTT. Its translation: CASSQEAGGGADTQYF.

A few counts support this clone. The rearrangement uses TRBV4-1 and TRBJ1-1; 7 bases fit TRBD1. The V and J ends lost 3 bases and 6 bases, in that order; junction bases with no gene match: 1. The V gene's germline CDR1 is MGHRA and CDR2 YSYEKL. The CDR3 contains 12 residues. The CDR3 coding sequence is TGCGCCAGCAGCCACGGACAGGCTGAAGCTTTCTTT. Its translation: CASSHGQAEAFF.

This clone has a single count. The chain links TRBV5-5 to TRBJ1-6; the D gene is possibly TRBD1 (5 bases). This CDR3 contains 13 residues. Germline CDR1 reads SGHKS; CDR2 reads YYEKEE (reference sequence). V was trimmed by 0 bases and J by 10 bases, leaving 8 bases between them. CDR3 in amino acids: CASSLAPGSPLHF. The CDR3 DNA is TGTGCCAGCAGCTTGGCCCCAGGGTCACCCCTCCACTTT.

The chain carries TRBV9 and TRBJ2-7; 9 bases match TRBD1. Germline loops: CDR1 SGDLS, CDR2 YYNGEE. J was trimmed by 2 bases and V by 4 bases; bases with no gene match: 4. The CDR3 has 14 amino acids. This CDR3 reads CASSKRQGAYEQYF. The CDR3 DNA is TGTGCCAGCAGCAAGAGACAGGGGGCCTACGAGCAGTACTTC.

The V gene is TRBV2, the J gene TRBJ2-7; D gene unclear. V was cut by 1 base and J by 2 bases, with 3 bases left in between. From germline, CDR1 is SNHLY and CDR2 FYNNEI. The CDR3 has 12 amino acids. CDR3 amino acids: CASSEGTYEQYF. CDR3 DNA sequence: TGTGCCAGCAGTGAAGGGACCTACGAGCAGTACTTC.

This rearrangement joins TRBV5-1 to TRBJ1-2, with D tentatively TRBD1 (5 bases). V lost 5 bases and J 5 bases, leaving 19 bases between the germline ends. Per the germline V gene, CDR1 is SGHRS and CDR2 is YFSETQ. The CDR3 is 15 residues long. CDR3 in amino acids: CASRYWDGPEYGYTF. Here the CDR3 DNA reads TGCGCCAGCAGGTACTGGGACGGCCCCGAGTATGGCTACACCTTC.

This chain connects TRBV3-1 (or the pseudogene TRBV3-2) to TRBJ2-3; D is tentatively TRBD1 or TRBD2 (5 bases each). The CDR3 loop spans 16 amino acids. Germline V gene lookup returns CDR1 LGHDT and CDR2 YNNKEL (reference sequence). V was cut by 3 bases and J by 2 bases, with 15 bases left in between. CDR3 bases: TGTGCCAGCAGCCAGAGGACGAGGGGTACCACAGATACGCAGTATTTT. This sequence encodes CASSQRTRGTTDTQYF.

The V gene is TRBV9, the J gene TRBJ2-1; tentatively, D is TRBD2 (6 bases). The germline V and J ends were trimmed by 3 bases and 8 bases, with 18 bases remaining between them. Looked up from germline, CDR1 is SGDLS and CDR2 is YYNGEE. CDR3 length: 15 amino acids. The CDR3 DNA sequence: TGTGCCAGCAGCGCGAACCTCGGGAGAAGCGATGAGCAGTTCTTC. Residues: CASSANLGRSDEQFF.

The V call is TRBV7-9, the J call TRBJ1-3; D remains ambiguous. Per germline, CDR1 SEHNR and CDR2 FQNEAQ (reference sequence). Trimming cost V 5 bases and J 2 bases, with 19 bases left between them. The CDR3 covers 17 residues. CDR3 residues: CASSRRSSASTGNTIYF. The CDR3 DNA reads TGTGCCAGCAGCCGAAGGAGCAGTGCAAGCACTGGAAACACCATATATTTT.

This sequence joins TRBV4-1 and TRBJ2-7, with D perhaps matching TRBD1 (5 bases). Per germline, CDR1 MGHRA and CDR2 YSYEKL. The CDR3 loop spans 16 amino acids. V dropped 1 base and J dropped 0 bases, with 13 bases sitting between them. CDR3 amino acids: CASSQGQQVSSYEQYF. In DNA form, the CDR3 reads TGCGCCAGCAGCCAAGGACAGCAGGTCAGCTCCTACGAGCAGTACTTC.

The chain has TRBV12-3 or TRBV12-4 and TRBJ2-7; D is unclear. V lost 4 bases, J lost 7 bases, and 14 bases lay in between. CDR3 length: 13 residues. This CDR3 is CASSSRAEREQYF. The DNA of the CDR3 is TGTGCCAGCAGTTCCCGGGCAGAGAGAGAGCAGTACTTC.

The chain combines TRBV11-3 with TRBJ1-1; tentative D call: TRBD1 (6 bases). V gave up 1 base and J gave up 7 bases, with 10 bases separating them. The length of the CDR3 is 13 residues. From germline, CDR1 is SGHNT and CDR2 YENEEA. Here the CDR3 DNA reads TGTGCCAGCAGCTTAGTCAAGGGGGGTGAAGCTTTCTTT. Protein product: CASSLVKGGEAFF.

This chain connects TRBV4-2 to TRBJ2-5; no definite D call. V lost 1 base, J lost 2 bases, and 14 bases lay in between. This CDR3 contains 16 residues. Germline assignment: CDR1 LGHNA and CDR2 YNFKEQ. Here the CDR3 reads CASSQGSRLLQETQYF. Written as DNA, the CDR3 is TGTGCCAGCAGCCAAGGAAGTAGGCTACTACAAGAGACCCAGTACTTC.

The chain combines TRBV3-1 (or the pseudogene TRBV3-2) with TRBJ1-1, with D uncertain. The CDR3 extends over 15 amino acids. CDR1 and CDR2 from the germline V gene are LGHDT and YNNKEL (reference sequence). Trimming left V 0 bases short and J 1 base short, with 9 bases between. The CDR3 nucleotides are TGTGCCAGCAGCCAAGATCGGGGTAGGAACACTGAAGCTTTCTTT. Its protein is CASSQDRGRNTEAFF.